The clone carrying this T cell receptor (beta chain) was detected only once. Its matching antigen is unknown. The entry originates in a study of cytomegalovirus exposure and HLA in healthy donors. The PCR employed 60 Vbeta primers together with 13 Jbeta primers. Generated by immunoSEQ multiplex PCR, the TCRdb table keeps only in-frame clones and is missing some. The repertoire holds 50,000 to 65,000 clones, about 81% seen once, with about 51% in the top ten. Per germline, CDR1 SGHRS and CDR2 YFSETQ. V gave up 1 base and J gave up 3 bases, with 7 bases separating them. The CDR3 covers 13 residues. Findings of the study overall: Later examination showed HLA-associated TCR beta chains had greater clonal expansion than equally common others. Rare TCR sequences dominated, though some public TCRs recurred in many donors. In terms of immune exposure information, only CMV serostatus was available. The authors reported that TCR beta sequences could predict HLA-A and HLA-B alleles. These predictions were accurate for most subjects in the first cohort.

V usage is TRBV5-1 and J usage is TRBJ1-1; D gene ambiguous. The sequence came from a man in his fifties in good health and CMV-seropositive. Sequencing input: PBMCs. CDR3 sequence: CASSLRRDTEAFF. The CDR3 DNA is TGCGCCAGCAGCTTGCGGAGGGACACTGAAGCTTTCTTT.